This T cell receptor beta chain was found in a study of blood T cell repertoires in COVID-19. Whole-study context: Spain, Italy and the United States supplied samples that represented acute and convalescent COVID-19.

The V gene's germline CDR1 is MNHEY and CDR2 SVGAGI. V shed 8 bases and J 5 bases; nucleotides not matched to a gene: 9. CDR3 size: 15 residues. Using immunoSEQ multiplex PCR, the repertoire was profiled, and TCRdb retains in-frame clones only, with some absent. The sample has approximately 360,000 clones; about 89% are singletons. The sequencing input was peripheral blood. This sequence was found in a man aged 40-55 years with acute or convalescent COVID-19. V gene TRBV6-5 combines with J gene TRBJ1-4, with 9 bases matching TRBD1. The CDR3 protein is CASATGGKTNEKLFF. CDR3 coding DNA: TGTGCCAGCGCGACAGGGGGTAAGACAAATGAAAAACTGTTTTTT.